This T cell receptor (beta chain) was found in a study of CD8 T cells in Susac syndrome. The CDR3 length is 15 residues. V lost 4 bases and J 2 bases, leaving 12 bases between the germline ends. The germline CDR1 and CDR2 sequences are SEHNR and FQNEAQ (reference sequence). With random hexamers, roughly 0.45 to 1 ug RNA was reverse transcribed. TCRdb independently ran MiXCR on the immunoSEQ multiplex PCR reads; one entry per CDR3 protein. The sample consists of 130,000 to 150,000 distinct CDR3 sequences, roughly 94% of them appearing once. From blood CD8+ and CD4+ T cells, TCR beta sequences were generated. Only one count was recorded for this clonotype.

Input material: CD4+ T cells from PBMCs. V gene TRBV7-9 combines with J gene TRBJ2-1; D might be TRBD1 (5 bases). The source of this sequence is a human donor in good health. CDR3 bases: TGTGCCAGCAGCTCACTCAGGGTAACCTACAATGAGCAGTTCTTC. It codes for CASSSLRVTYNEQFF.